The next 3 T cell receptor beta chains were all read from a single sample in a study of blood T cell repertoires in COVID-19. This table comes from immunoSEQ multiplex PCR, and its TCRdb copy is limited to in-frame clones, with some not included. The sample comprises 350,000 to 450,000 clones, 80% to 90% of which are singletons, and 1.1% rests with the top ten. The sample taken for sequencing was PBMCs or T cells enriched from blood (not recorded which). These receptors originate from a young man who had recovered from COVID-19.

The chain has TRBV18 and TRBJ2-7; perhaps TRBD2 as D (6 bases). Trimming stripped 3 bases from V and 2 bases from J, with 11 bases between. From germline, CDR1 is KGHSH and CDR2 LQKENI. The CDR3 loop spans 14 amino acids. CDR3 residues: CASSPGGTAYEQYF. Written as DNA, the CDR3 is TGTGCCAGCTCACCGGGGGGTACGGCCTACGAGCAGTACTTC.

The chain is built from TRBV5-4 and TRBJ1-3; weak D call: TRBD1 (5 bases). V was trimmed by 2 bases and J by 4 bases, leaving 10 bases between them. The CDR3 sequence is 14 residues long. In germline, CDR1 is SGHNT, CDR2 YYREEE (reference sequence). Here the CDR3 reads CASSFGTNGNTIYF. Written as DNA, the CDR3 is TGTGCCAGCAGCTTCGGGACTAACGGAAACACCATATATTTT.

CDR3: CASSVLTIEPAGELFF. DNA for the CDR3: TGTGCCAGCAGTGTACTTACCATCGAGCCTGCCGGGGAGCTGTTTTTT. J is TRBJ2-2 and V is TRBV6-1; D gene uncertain. The germline V gene has CDR1 MNHNS and CDR2 SASEGT. The CDR3 totals 16 residues. Trimming left V 4 bases short and J 6 bases short, with 18 bases between.